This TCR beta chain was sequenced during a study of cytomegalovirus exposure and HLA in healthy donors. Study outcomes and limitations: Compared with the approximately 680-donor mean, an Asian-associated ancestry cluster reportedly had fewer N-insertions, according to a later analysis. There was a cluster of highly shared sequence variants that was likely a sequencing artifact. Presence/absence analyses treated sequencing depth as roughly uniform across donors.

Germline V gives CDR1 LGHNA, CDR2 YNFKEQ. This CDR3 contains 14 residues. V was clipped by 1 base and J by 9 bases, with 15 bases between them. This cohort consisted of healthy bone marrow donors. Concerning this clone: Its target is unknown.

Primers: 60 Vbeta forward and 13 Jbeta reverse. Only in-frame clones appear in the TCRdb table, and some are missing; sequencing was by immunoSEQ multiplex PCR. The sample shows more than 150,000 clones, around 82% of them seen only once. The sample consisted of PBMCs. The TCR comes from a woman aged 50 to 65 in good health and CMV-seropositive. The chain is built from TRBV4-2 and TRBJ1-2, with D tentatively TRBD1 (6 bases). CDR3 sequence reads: CASSQGEVDRSYTF. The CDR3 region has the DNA TGTGCCAGCAGCCAAGGAGAAGTCGACAGGAGCTACACCTTC.